This T cell receptor beta chain came from a study of blood T cell repertoires in COVID-19. Study background: The samples span acute and convalescent COVID-19 from the United States, Italy and Spain. T cells, B-cell-depleted T cells, or PBMCs supplied cDNA or gDNA.

Methods used by the authors: Reference gene primers were amplified, and this amplification served to estimate nucleated cell counts. Measured with immunoSEQ multiplex PCR; TCRdb has only the in-frame clones, and not every one. Clone size and the V and J calls come from that table; the DNA yielded D and trimming. The sample yields around 230,000 clones, about 88% seen once. CDR1 SGHRS and CDR2 YFSETQ come from the germline V gene. CDR3 length equals 15 residues. The V gene lost 4 bases and the J gene lost 6 bases, with 20 bases spanning the gap. What was sequenced was peripheral blood. This chain links TRBV5-1 with TRBJ2-7; possible D gene TRBD2, 6 bases. The source of this sequence is a man in his forties with acute or convalescent COVID-19. CDR3 residues: CASSRGDFAFGEQYF. The CDR3 coding sequence is TGCGCCAGCAGCCGAGGGGACTTTGCCTTTGGCGAGCAGTACTTC.